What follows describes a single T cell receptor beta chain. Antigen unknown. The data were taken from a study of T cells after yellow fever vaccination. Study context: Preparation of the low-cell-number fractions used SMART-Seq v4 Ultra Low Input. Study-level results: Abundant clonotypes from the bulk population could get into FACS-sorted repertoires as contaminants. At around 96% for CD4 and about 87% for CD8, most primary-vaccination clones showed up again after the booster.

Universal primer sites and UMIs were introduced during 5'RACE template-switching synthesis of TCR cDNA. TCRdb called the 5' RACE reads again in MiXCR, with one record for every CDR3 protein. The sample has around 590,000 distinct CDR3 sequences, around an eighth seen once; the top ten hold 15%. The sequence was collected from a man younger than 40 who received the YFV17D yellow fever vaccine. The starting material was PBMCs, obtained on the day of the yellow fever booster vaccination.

As DNA, the CDR3 is TGTGCCAGCCGTCTGGTACTAGCGGGAGGTCCGATCGGGGAGCTGTTTTTT. Protein product: CASRLVLAGGPIGELFF. The chain recombines TRBV27 with TRBJ2-2; 12 nucleotides align to TRBD2. V lost 8 bases to trimming and J lost 7 bases; unmatched junction nucleotides: 14. This CDR3 contains 17 residues. The V gene's germline CDR1 is MNHEY and CDR2 SMNVEV (reference sequence).